These 21 T cell receptor beta chains came from one sample sequenced in a study of blood T cell repertoires in COVID-19. Repertoires were generated with immunoSEQ multiplex PCR, while TCRdb's copy carries only in-frame clones and drops some. The sample contains under 30,000 clones, 94% of which appear only once. The sequenced material came from peripheral blood. All receptors come from a woman aged 45-59 years with active COVID-19.

The genes are TRBV20-1 and TRBJ2-5, with D hard to call. Germline V lookup: CDR1 DFQATT, CDR2 SNEGSKA (reference sequence). The V end lost 5 bases, the J end lost 5 bases, and 9 bases lay between the germline ends. This CDR3 is built from 11 residues. The CDR3 region is CSASFVETQYF. The CDR3 region has the DNA TGCAGTGCTTCTTTCGTGGAGACCCAGTACTTC.

The V gene is TRBV5-1, the J gene TRBJ2-5, with 13 positions matching TRBD2. The length of the CDR3 is 15 residues. Looked up from germline, CDR1 is SGHRS and CDR2 is YFSETQ. Trimming took 4 bases from V and 5 from J; bases not matched to a gene: 5. DNA of the CDR3: TGCGCCAGCAGCGCCGGGACTAGCGGGGCTGAGACCCAGTACTTC. Encoded protein: CASSAGTSGAETQYF.

The chain couples TRBV10-3 to TRBJ2-1; 7 nucleotides match TRBD2. V gave up 4 bases and J gave up 6 bases; unmatched junction bases: 6. Germline loops: CDR1 ENHRY, CDR2 SYGVKD. CDR3 length: 14 residues. CDR3 residues: CAISGGRALNEQFF. Here the CDR3 DNA reads TGTGCCATCAGTGGAGGGAGGGCCCTCAATGAGCAGTTCTTC.

This chain joins TRBV11-2 and TRBJ2-2; weak D call: TRBD1 (5 bases). The germline CDR1 and CDR2 sequences are SGHAT and FQNNGV. Trimming removed 3 bases from V and 4 bases from J, with 12 bases in between. This CDR3 is 15 amino acids long. CDR3 bases: TGTGCCAGCAGCTTCAGCATAGGGGTCACCGGGGAGCTGTTTTTT. Encoded protein: CASSFSIGVTGELFF.

The rearrangement uses TRBV2 and TRBJ1-2, with TRBD1 identical over 8 bases. This CDR3 is 14 amino acids long. V lost 6 bases, J lost 4 bases, and 7 bases stayed unmatched. Germline CDR1 and CDR2: SNHLY and FYNNEI. The CDR3: CASSMQGAVYGYTF. The CDR3 DNA reads as TGTGCCAGCAGCATGCAGGGGGCAGTCTATGGCTACACCTTC.

The genes are TRBV28 and TRBJ1-1; tentatively, D is TRBD1 (5 bases). The CDR3 sequence is 13 residues long. V was trimmed by 2 bases and J by 6 bases, leaving 10 bases between them. Germline CDR1 is MDHEN and CDR2 is SYDVKM. Written as DNA, the CDR3 is TGTGCCAGCAGTTTAGAGATAGGGGCTGAAGCTTTCTTT. Protein product: CASSLEIGAEAFF.

This sequence joins TRBV28 and TRBJ2-7; 11 bases match TRBD2. CDR3 length: 15 residues. Per germline, CDR1 MDHEN and CDR2 SYDVKM. The V segment lost 6 bases and the J segment 1 base; nucleotides outside the gene matches: 5. The CDR3 coding sequence is TGTGCCAGCAGCGTAGGGACTAGCGGTTCCTACGAGCAGTACTTC. Its protein product is CASSVGTSGSYEQYF.

This clone was seen once. Compared with germline, one end of the junction differs, possibly owing to a read error. This specimen includes other DNA sequences encoding the same CDR3. The chain carries TRBV4-1 and TRBJ2-1, with a weak D call TRBD2 (6 bases). There are 16 residues in the CDR3. CDR1 and CDR2 (germline): MGHRA, YSYEKL. The CDR3 loop is CASSQEWDWAYNEQFF. The CDR3 DNA sequence: TGTGCCAGCAGCCAAGAGTGGGACTGGGCCTACAATGAGCAGTTCTTC.

V and J are TRBV4-2 and TRBJ1-1, with 9 bases that match TRBD1. Trimming took 8 bases from V and 2 from J; bases not matched to a gene: 12. The CDR3 is made up of 16 amino acids. Germline CDR1 and CDR2: LGHNA and YNFKEQ. The CDR3 coding sequence is TGTGCCAGCGCAGGTACAACACAGGGGGCAAACACTGAAGCTTTCTTT. Protein: CASAGTTQGANTEAFF.

The chain has TRBV19 and TRBJ2-3, with TRBD1 as a possible D gene (6 bases). Per germline, CDR1 LNHDA and CDR2 SQIVND (reference sequence). V lost 1 base and J 1 base, leaving 6 bases between the germline ends. The CDR3 is made up of 14 amino acids. This CDR3 is CASSIGQGTDTQYF. The CDR3, as DNA: TGTGCCAGTAGTATAGGACAGGGCACAGATACGCAGTATTTT.

V is TRBV24-1 and J is TRBJ2-2; 7 positions agree with TRBD1. The CDR3 consists of 16 residues. Germline V gene lookup returns CDR1 KGHDR and CDR2 SFDVKD. V lost 4 bases, J lost 1 base, and 5 bases stayed unmatched. The CDR3, as DNA: TGTGCCACCAGTGAGGGACAGCCGCGGAACACCGGGGAGCTGTTTTTT. Protein sequence: CATSEGQPRNTGELFF.

This chain connects TRBV5-1 to TRBJ1-5; D gene uncertain. CDR1 and CDR2 (germline): SGHRS, YFSETQ. Trimming stripped 0 bases from V and 1 base from J, with 8 bases between. The CDR3 sequence is 15 residues long. The CDR3 nucleotides are TGCGCCAGCAGCTTGGCAGGCTACAGCAATCAGCCCCAGCATTTT. Protein sequence: CASSLAGYSNQPQHF.

The V and J genes are TRBV6-6 and TRBJ1-2, with 9 bases fitting TRBD1. The CDR3 loop spans 17 amino acids. Looked up from germline, CDR1 is MNHNY and CDR2 is SVGAGI (reference sequence). J was trimmed by 1 base and V by 5 bases; bases with no gene match: 11. CDR3 nucleotide sequence: TGTGCCAGCAGTCGAAGGACAGGGGCTACGGATAACTATGGCTACACCTTC. Translating gives CASSRRTGATDNYGYTF.

The rearrangement uses TRBV5-6 and TRBJ2-1; 8 nucleotides align to TRBD2. Germline values: CDR1 SGHDT, CDR2 YYEEEE. J gave up 2 bases and V 2 bases, and 9 bases lay outside the gene matches. The CDR3 is made up of 17 amino acids. This CDR3 reads CASSFLLAGGAYNEQFF. The CDR3 DNA reads as TGTGCCAGCAGCTTTCTTTTGGCGGGAGGAGCCTACAATGAGCAGTTCTTC.

The chain links TRBV28 to TRBJ1-2; D is possibly TRBD1 (6 bases). The CDR3 runs 19 residues. Germline lookup yields CDR1 MDHEN and CDR2 SYDVKM. Trimming shortened V by 2 bases and J by 5 bases, and 27 bases separated the two germline ends. DNA for the CDR3: TGTGCCAGCAGTTTAATAGGACAGTCCTCCCTGACACCCCGGTATGGCTACACCTTC. Its protein is CASSLIGQSSLTPRYGYTF.

This chain joins TRBV19 and TRBJ2-5, with D possibly TRBD1 on 6 matching bases. V was cut by 3 bases and J by 1 base, with 12 bases left in between. This CDR3 is 15 amino acids long. Germline loops: CDR1 LNHDA, CDR2 SQIVND (reference sequence). This CDR3 reads CASSIGRGPQETQYF. For the CDR3, the DNA is TGTGCCAGTAGTATCGGCAGGGGCCCCCAAGAGACCCAGTACTTC.

Here the CDR3 DNA reads TGTGCCAGCAGCCAAGCGGGACACGCTGGCGATGAGCAGTTCTTC. This sequence encodes CASSQAGHAGDEQFF. V is TRBV4-2 and J is TRBJ2-1; a weak D match, TRBD1 (6 bases). Germline assignment: CDR1 LGHNA and CDR2 YNFKEQ. The CDR3 consists of 15 residues. Deletions cut 1 base from V and 8 bases from J, with 15 bases between.

The V call is TRBV3-1 (or the pseudogene TRBV3-2), the J call TRBJ2-5; D uncertain. The CDR3 is 12 amino acids. Trimming stripped 4 bases from V and 3 bases from J, with 6 bases between. Germline CDR1 and CDR2: LGHDT and YNNKEL (reference sequence). The CDR3 loop reads CASSPLEETQYF. The CDR3, as DNA: TGTGCCAGCAGCCCCTTAGAAGAGACCCAGTACTTC.

This rearrangement joins TRBV3-1 (or the pseudogene TRBV3-2) to TRBJ1-3, with D uncertain. This CDR3 comprises 12 residues. The V gene lost 11 bases and the J gene lost 0 bases, with 8 bases spanning the gap. Germline V gives CDR1 LGHDT, CDR2 YNNKEL (reference sequence). This CDR3 reads CASGNSGNTIYF. The CDR3 region has the DNA TGTGCCTCCGGGAACTCTGGAAACACCATATATTTT.

This clone has just one count. V usage is TRBV3-1 (or the pseudogene TRBV3-2) and J usage is TRBJ2-2, with 8 bases fitting TRBD2. This CDR3 has 13 amino acids. The V gene's germline CDR1 is LGHDT and CDR2 YNNKEL (reference sequence). Germline trimming cut 6 bases from V and 5 bases from J; bases unmatched to any gene: 2. This CDR3 reads CASSREGTGELFF. The CDR3, as DNA: TGTGCCAGCAGTCGGGAGGGGACCGGGGAGCTGTTTTTT.

V usage is TRBV5-1 and J usage is TRBJ2-1; 11 bases agree with TRBD1. CDR1 and CDR2 (germline): SGHRS, YFSETQ. After removal of 4 bases from V and 7 bases from J, the junction contained 10 bases not matched to a gene. There are 16 residues in the CDR3. DNA for the CDR3: TGCGCCAGCAGCCTGCGAGGGACAGGGGGTACGAATGAGCAGTTCTTC. Translation: CASSLRGTGGTNEQFF. The full variable domain, in which reference TRBV5-1 and TRBJ2-1 provide the parts outside the CDR3, is KAGVTQTPRYLIKTRGQQVTLSCSPISGHRSVSWYQQTPGQGLQFLFEYFSETQRNKGNFPGRFSGRQFSNSRSEMNVSTLELGDSALYLCASSLRGTGGTNEQFFGPGTRLTVL.